The T cell receptor (beta chain) described here comes from a study of T cell repertoires in cytomegalovirus infection. Overall study results and limits: Across the ex vivo response, the dominant clonotypes were HLA-C-restricted CMV-specific TCR beta clonotypes.

The CDR3 runs 16 residues. V was trimmed by 5 bases and J by 1 base, leaving 15 bases between them. Germline V lookup: CDR1 SEHNR, CDR2 FQNEAQ (reference sequence). TCRdb ran MiXCR on the reads and lists one entry per CDR3 protein. The data contain about 900,000 distinct CDR3 sequences, around 29% of them singletons. Concerning this clonotype: Its antigen is not identified.

The material was cultured CD8+ T cells from PBMCs, obtained from culture after CMV antigen stimulation. The rearrangement links TRBV7-9 to TRBJ2-1; D is perhaps TRBD1 or TRBD2 (5 bases each). This sequence originates from a human donor in good health (CMV status not recorded). Some clones in this sample may be carry-over from other donors' samples. The CDR3 sequence is CASSLREIGSYNEQFF. The CDR3 coding sequence is TGTGCCAGCAGCCTCAGGGAGATAGGGTCCTACAATGAGCAGTTCTTC.